The sequence of this TCR beta chain was determined in a study of T cell repertoires in cytomegalovirus infection. Study-level background: Indicated by public TCR beta signatures were CMV infection and matching HLA type.

MiXCR was run by TCRdb on the reads, yielding one entry per CDR3 protein. The data show 200,000 or so distinct CDR3 sequences, roughly a fifth seen once. Germline V gene data show CDR1 as MNHNS and CDR2 as SASEGT. V dropped 6 bases and J dropped 5; count of bases not matched to a gene: 7. The CDR3 spans 13 residues. This clonotype was detected ten times or more. Its antigen is as yet unknown. Findings and caveats of the study: Cumulative public TCR beta family frequency identified CMV carriers with the relevant HLA. It was HLA-C-restricted CMV-specific TCR beta clonotypes that dominated the response ex vivo.

This chain links TRBV6-1 with TRBJ2-7, with TRBD1 identical over 7 bases. This sequence was found in a human donor in good health (CMV status not recorded). Some clones in this sample may be carry-over from other donors' samples. Sequencing was done on a sample of PBMCs. The CDR3 spells CASSQTGENEQYF. The CDR3 coding sequence is TGTGCCAGCAGCCAAACAGGGGAGAACGAGCAGTACTTC.